This TCR beta chain was identified in a study of T cell changes during pregnancy in multiple sclerosis. TCRdb's copy holds only in-frame clones and misses some; the assay was immunoSEQ multiplex PCR. The data show approximately 41,000 clones, approximately 91% seen once. V was shortened by 6 bases and J by 7 bases, with 7 bases between the two germline ends. Germline loops: CDR1 SGHTA, CDR2 FQGNSA. The CDR3 sequence is 11 residues long. The chain couples TRBV7-2 to TRBJ2-1; D remains unclear. Sequencing used PBMCs (not recorded whether the cells were cultured). The clonotype was recovered from a female donor with multiple sclerosis, enrolled in a pregnancy study. The CDR3 DNA follows: TGTGCCAGCAGTAGGGCAAATGAGCAGTTCTTC. Translated, it gives CASSRANEQFF.